This T cell receptor beta chain comes out of a study of cytomegalovirus exposure and HLA in healthy donors. Findings and limits, study-wide: In vitro checks showed that a few CMV-associated chains really do target CMV antigens. Despite most TCR sequences being rare, some public TCRs occurred in many donors. Some TCR beta chains (roughly 160 of them) were listed as cytomegalovirus-associated.

This table comes from immunoSEQ multiplex PCR, and its TCRdb copy is limited to in-frame clones, with some not included. The sample comprises about 150,000 clones, 80% to 90% of which are singletons, and about a fifth rests with the top ten. As regards this clone: The antigen remains undetermined.

This clonotype was sampled from a young man in good health and CMV-seropositive. The sample was PBMCs.

The CDR3 DNA reads TGCAGCGTTCAGAACCGGGACAGGGTAGCTGGGGCCAACGTCCTGACTTTC. This encodes CSVQNRDRVAGANVLTF. The V and J genes are TRBV29-1 and TRBJ2-6; 9 bases agree with TRBD1. Germline CDR1 SQVTM, CDR2 ANQGSEA. Germline trimming cut 5 bases from V and 2 bases from J; bases unmatched to any gene: 10. The CDR3 is made up of 17 amino acids.